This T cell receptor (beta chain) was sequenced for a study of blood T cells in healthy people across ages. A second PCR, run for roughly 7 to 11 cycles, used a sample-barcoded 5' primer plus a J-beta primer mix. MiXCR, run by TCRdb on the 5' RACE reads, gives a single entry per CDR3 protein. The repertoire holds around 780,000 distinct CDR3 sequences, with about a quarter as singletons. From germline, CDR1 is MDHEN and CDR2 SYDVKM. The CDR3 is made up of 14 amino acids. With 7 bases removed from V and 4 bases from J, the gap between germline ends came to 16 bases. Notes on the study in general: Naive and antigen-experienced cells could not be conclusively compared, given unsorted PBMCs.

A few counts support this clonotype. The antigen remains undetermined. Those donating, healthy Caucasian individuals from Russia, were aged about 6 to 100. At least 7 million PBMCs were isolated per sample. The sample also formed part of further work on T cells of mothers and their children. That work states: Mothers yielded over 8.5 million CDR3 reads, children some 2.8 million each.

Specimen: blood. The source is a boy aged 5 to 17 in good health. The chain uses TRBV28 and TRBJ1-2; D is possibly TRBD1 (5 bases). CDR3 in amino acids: CASTNSGGFYGYTF. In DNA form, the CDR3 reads TGTGCCAGCACCAATTCCGGGGGGTTCTATGGCTACACCTTC.